This record concerns one T cell receptor (beta chain) sequence. Its specific antigen is unknown. Nothing much larger sits one base from this clone, and base qualities are not available. Its CDR3 holds 14 amino acids, cysteine through phenylalanine. Only CDR3 DNA remains: 42 bases, in frame from the first base. CDR1 and CDR2, per the germline V gene, are MNHEY and SVGEGT. V is shortened by 6 bases, J by 0 bases, and the region joining them spans 12 bases. The library was obtained by PCR. Instrument used: Illumina HiSeq 2500. Molecular barcoding was employed in the preparation of TCR libraries, with unique molecular identifiers being used to normalize TCRbeta repertoire quantification. TCRdb itself trimmed the public reads at Q25 with fastp, ran MiXCR and retained productive beta chains. Records with the same CDR3 protein are collapsed into one entry carrying the most frequent genes and DNA. Across this sample there are about 460,000 distinct CDR3 sequences, with under 15% seen only once. Around 5.8% of the sample belongs to the ten largest clones.

This entry belongs to a study of T-cell reconstitution after alpha-beta-depleted transplantation in children (dated by TCRdb to between 2015 and 2016). Concerning the study at large: The study quantitatively tracked T-cell immune reconstitution after TCRalphabeta/CD19-depleted allogeneic hematopoietic cell transplantation in children using TCR repertoire profiling.

The clonotype was recovered from a human donor who donated a stem cell graft to a child with combined immunodeficiency. The material was PBMCs from the stem cell graft donor, obtained from the stem cell graft. The receptor chain draws on TRBV6-2 or TRBV6-3 and TRBJ2-7, with the D gene not confidently named. DNA sequence: TGTGCCAGCAGCTACCTCGGGTTCTCCTACGAGCAGTACTTC. Translated, it gives CASSYLGFSYEQYF.